Below are 3 T cell receptor beta chains sequenced from a single sample in a study of T cell responses to AZD1222 COVID-19 vaccine. This table comes from immunoSEQ multiplex PCR, and its TCRdb copy is limited to in-frame clones, with some not included. The repertoire holds approximately 200,000 clones, with around nine tenths as singletons. This sample comprised peripheral blood, obtained on day 0 of AZD1222 vaccination. The receptors come from an adult in good health.

CDR3 residues: CASSPLPGADNSPLHF. CDR3 nucleotide sequence: TGTGCCAGCTCACCACTCCCGGGGGCAGATAATTCACCCCTCCACTTT. The chain is built from TRBV18 and TRBJ1-6; tentatively, D is TRBD1 (6 bases). Between the trimmed V and J ends, which lost 1 base and 5 bases, there was a span of 12 bases. Germline V gene lookup returns CDR1 KGHSH and CDR2 LQKENI. The CDR3 consists of 16 residues.

CDR3 amino acids: CATSDPGQSYEQYF. The DNA of the CDR3 is TGTGCCACCAGTGACCCAGGACAGTCCTACGAGCAGTACTTC. V and J are TRBV24-1 and TRBJ2-7, with TRBD1 as a possible D gene (6 bases). Germline CDR1 and CDR2: KGHDR and SFDVKD. The CDR3 sequence is 14 residues long. The ends were cut back, 4 bases at V and 1 base at J, with 10 bases in the middle.

This clone was observed once. This rearrangement joins TRBV12-3 or TRBV12-4 to TRBJ2-3, with TRBD2 identical over 14 bases. The V and J ends lost 8 bases and 6 bases, in that order; junction bases with no gene match: 1. The CDR3 totals 13 residues. CDR3 bases: TGTGCCAGCGGGACTAGCGGGGGCGATACGCAGTATTTT. It yields the protein CASGTSGGDTQYF.